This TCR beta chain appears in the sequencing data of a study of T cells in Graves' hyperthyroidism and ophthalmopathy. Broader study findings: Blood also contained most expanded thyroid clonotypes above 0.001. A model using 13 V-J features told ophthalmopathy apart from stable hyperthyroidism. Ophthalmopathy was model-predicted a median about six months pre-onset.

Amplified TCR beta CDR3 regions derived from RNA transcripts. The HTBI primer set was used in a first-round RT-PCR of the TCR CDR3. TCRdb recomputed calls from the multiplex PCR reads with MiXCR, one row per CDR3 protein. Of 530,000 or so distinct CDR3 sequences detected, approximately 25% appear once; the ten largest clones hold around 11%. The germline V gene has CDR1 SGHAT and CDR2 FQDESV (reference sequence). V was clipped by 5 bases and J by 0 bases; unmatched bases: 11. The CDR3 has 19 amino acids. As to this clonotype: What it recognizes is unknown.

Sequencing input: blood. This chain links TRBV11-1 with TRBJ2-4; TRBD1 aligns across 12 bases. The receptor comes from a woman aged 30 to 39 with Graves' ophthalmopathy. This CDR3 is CASSATGQGASLAKNIQYF. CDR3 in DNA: TGTGCCAGCAGCGCGACGGGACAGGGGGCCAGTTTAGCCAAAAACATTCAGTACTTC.